This T cell receptor (beta chain) was recovered during a study of cytomegalovirus exposure and HLA in healthy donors. For the study at large: Out of 170 million or so T cells, an earlier analysis found roughly 100 million unique TCR beta sequences in total.

Both 60 Vbeta primers and 13 Jbeta primers went into the PCR. TCRdb's table, derived via immunoSEQ multiplex PCR, lists solely in-frame clones and lacks some. The table lists roughly 200,000 clones, 9.5% of them singletons. This CDR3 contains 17 residues. V was cut by 3 bases and J by 2 bases, with 20 bases left in between. Germline CDR1 reads MRHNA; CDR2 reads SNTAGT. The sample was PBMCs. This clonotype was obtained from a woman aged 30 to 39 in good health and CMV-seropositive. The J gene is TRBJ2-7, the V gene TRBV6-4; no clear D. CDR3 residues: CASSELLRIDLTYEQYF. The CDR3 coding sequence is TGTGCCAGCAGTGAACTACTCAGAATCGACCTCACCTACGAGCAGTACTTC.